The 20 T cell receptor beta chains below were found in one sample sequenced in a study of T-cell reconstitution after alpha-beta-depleted transplantation in children. The TCRbeta library was prepared with unique molecular identifiers. A single record per CDR3 protein comes from TCRdb applying MiXCR to the PCR reads. Here the sample spans fewer than 1 million distinct CDR3 sequences, about 15% being singletons. This material consisted of PBMCs, mostly from graft donor cells, taken 360 days after TCRalphabeta/CD19-depleted stem cell transplant. These receptors came from a male patient under 18 who had a stem cell transplant for acute lymphoblastic leukemia, so the T cells may come from the graft donor.

This rearrangement joins TRBV20-1 to TRBJ2-1; the match to TRBD2 covers 12 bases. Germline loops: CDR1 DFQATT, CDR2 SNEGSKA (reference sequence). The CDR3 has 13 residues. V lost 5 bases to trimming and J lost 9 bases; unmatched junction nucleotides: 5. The CDR3 sequence: CSALAGGYGEQFF. CDR3 nucleotide sequence: TGCAGTGCTCTAGCGGGAGGGTACGGTGAGCAGTTCTTC.

This clonotype was counted a few times. The genes are TRBV6-5 and TRBJ2-2, with D uncertain. This CDR3 contains 13 residues. The germline V and J ends were trimmed by 2 bases and 4 bases, with 5 bases remaining between them. CDR1 is MNHEY and CDR2 is SVGAGI in the germline V gene. Written as DNA, the CDR3 is TGTGCCAGCAGTTACCGAACCACCGGGGAGCTGTTTTTT. This codes for CASSYRTTGELFF.

The sample holds a few counts of this clonotype. The CDR3 here is CASSLTPRGASYEQYF. Written as DNA, the CDR3 is TGTGCCAGCAGCCTAACCCCCCGCGGGGCCTCCTACGAGCAGTACTTC. The chain carries TRBV7-9 and TRBJ2-7; the D gene is possibly TRBD2 (6 bases). Germline loops: CDR1 SEHNR, CDR2 FQNEAQ (reference sequence). The CDR3 is 16 residues long. Trimming shortened V by 5 bases and J by 0 bases, and 17 bases separated the two germline ends.

The rearrangement links TRBV7-6 to TRBJ2-1; D is possibly TRBD2 (7 bases). CDR1 and CDR2 (germline): SGHVS, FNYEAQ. This CDR3 is 19 amino acids long. V shed 4 bases and J shed 6 bases, with 28 bases lying between them. The CDR3 nucleotides are TGTGCCAGCAGCTGGTCCAGGGGAGGGGGTATCCCGTCGACCAATGAGCAGTTCTTC. It yields the protein CASSWSRGGGIPSTNEQFF.

This chain uses TRBV5-1 with TRBJ2-7; D is undetermined. The V gene's germline CDR1 is SGHRS and CDR2 YFSETQ. This CDR3 region has 12 residues. V was trimmed by 5 bases and J by 1 base, leaving 7 bases between them. The chain's CDR3 is CASSMGSYEQYF. CDR3 nucleotides: TGCGCCAGCAGTATGGGGTCCTACGAGCAGTACTTC.

The chain links TRBV20-1 to TRBJ2-7; 15 bases line up with TRBD2. The CDR3 is 14 amino acids. Trimming cost V 6 bases and J 6 bases; bases outside gene matches: 6. Per germline, CDR1 DFQATT and CDR2 SNEGSKA (reference sequence). CDR3 amino acids: CSATGTSGRTEQYF. CDR3 DNA: TGCAGTGCGACGGGGACTAGCGGGAGGACCGAGCAGTACTTC.

The CDR3 reads CASRKWGTNTEAFF. CDR3 DNA: TGTGCCAGTAGAAAGTGGGGCACTAACACTGAAGCTTTCTTT. The chain recombines TRBV19 with TRBJ1-1; TRBD1 might be the D (5 bases). The germline CDR1 and CDR2 sequences are LNHDA and SQIVND (reference sequence). The V gene lost 6 bases and the J gene lost 2 bases, with 13 bases spanning the gap. CDR3 size: 14 residues.

V gene TRBV5-1 combines with J gene TRBJ2-7; 11 bases are a match to TRBD2. The germline gives CDR1 SGHRS, CDR2 YFSETQ. V lost 7 bases to trimming and J lost 2 bases; unmatched junction nucleotides: 8. The CDR3 spans 15 residues. Here the CDR3 DNA reads TGCGCCAGCCGCCTTCTAGCGGGAGGAACCTACGAGCAGTACTTC. This codes for CASRLLAGGTYEQYF.

This clonotype was seen a few times. Relative to the germline gene, one junction end is altered; a read error may explain this. This chain uses TRBV18 with TRBJ2-7, with D tentatively TRBD1 (7 bases). There are 12 residues in the CDR3. The germline CDR1 and CDR2 sequences are KGHSH and LQKENI. In DNA, the CDR3 is TGTGCCAGCTCACCGGAGGGACAGCTCCTCCGGTTC. Translated, it gives CASSPEGQLLRF.

The V and J genes are TRBV20-1 and TRBJ2-4; D may correspond to TRBD1 or TRBD2 (5 bases each). CDR1 and CDR2 from the germline V gene are DFQATT and SNEGSKA (reference sequence). The ends were cut back, 5 bases at V and 0 bases at J, with 11 bases in the middle. CDR3 length: 14 residues. The CDR3 here is CSAPAGTAKNIQYF. Written as DNA, the CDR3 is TGCAGTGCTCCGGCCGGGACAGCCAAAAACATTCAGTACTTC.

This clonotype was observed a few times. The V call is TRBV24-1, the J call TRBJ2-1; D tentatively reads TRBD1 or TRBD2 (5 bases each). V lost 0 bases and J 0 bases, leaving 8 bases between the germline ends. In germline, CDR1 is KGHDR, CDR2 SFDVKD. This CDR3 spans 16 amino acids. Written as DNA, the CDR3 is TGTGCCACCAGTGATTTGCCGGGGACCTCCTACAATGAGCAGTTCTTC. It yields the protein CATSDLPGTSYNEQFF.

This chain joins TRBV10-1 and TRBJ2-7, with 9 positions matching TRBD2. J lost 9 bases, V lost 5 bases, and 8 bases had no gene match. Germline CDR1 is WNHNN and CDR2 is SYGVQD (reference sequence). CDR3 length: 13 amino acids. CDR3: CASSTSGPRGQYF. The CDR3 bases are TGCGCCAGCAGTACTAGCGGGCCTCGTGGGCAGTACTTC.

The rearrangement joins TRBV5-1 to TRBJ2-1, with a weak D call TRBD2 (5 bases). The CDR3 is 16 amino acids. The germline V gene encodes CDR1 SGHRS and CDR2 YFSETQ. V lost 6 bases to trimming and J lost 6 bases, with 22 bases between them. The CDR3 sequence is CASMFGSSDRFNEQFF. CDR3 sequence (DNA): TGCGCCAGCATGTTCGGAAGTAGCGACCGGTTCAATGAGCAGTTCTTC.

This clonotype was detected once. The CDR3 here is CASRGDLGGQETQYF. The DNA of the CDR3 is TGCGCCAGCAGGGGGGACCTCGGCGGCCAAGAGACCCAGTACTTC. The V and J genes are TRBV5-1 and TRBJ2-5; D is perhaps TRBD1 or TRBD2 (5 bases each). Germline V gives CDR1 SGHRS, CDR2 YFSETQ. V was pared by 5 bases and J by 1 base, with 15 bases between. The CDR3 runs 15 residues.

The rearrangement joins TRBV11-2 to TRBJ2-2; D ambiguous. With 1 base removed from V and 5 bases from J, the gap between germline ends came to 11 bases. Germline V gives CDR1 SGHAT, CDR2 FQNNGV. The CDR3 loop spans 15 amino acids. The CDR3 nucleotides read TGTGCCAGCAGCTTAGGTGTAGCTTCAACCGGGGAGCTGTTTTTT. Encoded protein: CASSLGVASTGELFF.

The chain uses TRBV4-1 and TRBJ2-1, with D possibly being TRBD2 (6 bases). Trimming took 1 base from V and 7 from J, leaving 11 bases between them. This CDR3 is built from 14 residues. CDR1 is MGHRA and CDR2 is YSYEKL in the germline V gene. The DNA for the CDR3 is TGCGCCAGCAGCCAAGGACTAGGGGAGAATGAGCAGTTCTTC. Translating gives CASSQGLGENEQFF.

This clonotype was counted between two and nine times. V and J are TRBV18 and TRBJ2-1; tentative D call: TRBD2 (6 bases). The V end lost 1 base, the J end lost 3 bases, and 25 bases lay between the germline ends. Germline assignment: CDR1 KGHSH and CDR2 LQKENI. The CDR3 contains 20 residues. The CDR3 sequence: CASSPLLGETSGGVYNEQFF. The DNA of the CDR3 is TGTGCCAGCTCACCACTCCTAGGCGAAACTTCTGGAGGGGTCTACAATGAGCAGTTCTTC.

This clonotype was counted a few times. V and J are TRBV4-1 and TRBJ2-7; the match to TRBD2 covers 11 bases. Germline V CDR1 and CDR2: MGHRA, YSYEKL. Unmatched junction bases numbered 5, after V lost 1 base and J lost 6 bases. This CDR3 has 15 residues. In DNA, the CDR3 is TGCGCCAGCAGCCAAGTACGACTAGCGGGAAGCGAGCAGTACTTC. It yields the protein CASSQVRLAGSEQYF.

V and J are TRBV12-3 or TRBV12-4 and TRBJ1-3, with D hard to call. V was trimmed by 5 bases and J by 4 bases, leaving 12 bases between them. The CDR3 contains 14 residues. The CDR3 nucleotides read TGTGCCAGCAGTCCTGAGACGAAAGGAAACACCATATATTTT. Amino acids: CASSPETKGNTIYF.

The rearrangement links TRBV29-1 to TRBJ2-7; 11 bases match TRBD2. CDR3 length equals 12 residues. The germline CDR1 and CDR2 sequences are SQVTM and ANQGSEA. CDR3 sequence (DNA): TGCACCATAGCCGGGACTAGCGGCGAGCAGTACTTC. It encodes CTIAGTSGEQYF.